The clone carrying this TCR beta chain was counted between two and nine times. Its target is unknown. The source of the sample is a study of blood T cells in healthy people across ages. The study, taken as a whole, reports: Naive T cell percentage showed a strong correlation with the diversity of TCR beta.

Sample-barcoded 5' priming and a J-beta primer mix drove a second PCR of 7 to 11 cycles. Any given sample supplied a minimum of 2.5 million CDR3-containing paired-end reads. Each CDR3 protein gets one entry after TCRdb re-called the 5' RACE reads with MiXCR. The data contain about 800,000 distinct CDR3 sequences, around 25% of them singletons. The donors, aged about 6 to 90, were healthy Caucasians from Russia. The same data also went into a second study, on T cells of mothers and their children.

The TCR originated in a boy under 18 in good health. Source material: blood.

The CDR3 bases are TGTGCCAGCAGTCCAGGGGGCCCATTAACCGAGCAGTACTTC. This translates into CASSPGGPLTEQYF. The chain is built from TRBV6-2 or TRBV6-3 and TRBJ2-7; 8 bases map to TRBD1. The germline V gene has CDR1 MNHEY and CDR2 SVGEGT. V shed 5 bases and J 6 bases; nucleotides not matched to a gene: 9. The CDR3 is 14 residues long.